This section outlines one T cell receptor (beta chain) sequence together with its context. This sample stems from a study of blood T cell repertoires in COVID-19. Study-wide background: Acute-phase and convalescent COVID-19 samples originated in the United States, Italy and Spain. From T cells, B-cell-depleted T cells, or PBMCs came the material, which was cDNA or gDNA.

Trimming cost V 3 bases and J 6 bases, with 8 bases left between them. The CDR3 contains 12 residues. Germline loops: CDR1 MNHEY, CDR2 SVGEGT. In the original analysis: Amplification from reference gene primers served as the basis for estimated nucleated cell counts. Assay used: immunoSEQ multiplex PCR; TCRdb lists only in-frame clones, some missing. Clone size and the V and J calls come from that table; the DNA yielded D and trimming. The sample consists of around 88,000 clones, around 82% of them appearing once. This clonotype originated in a man aged 50-59 years who had recovered from COVID-19. The sequencing sample was made of peripheral blood. This rearrangement joins TRBV6-2 or TRBV6-3 to TRBJ1-2; D call uncertain. The DNA for the CDR3 is TGTGCCAGCAGTTATTTCGGGGATGGCTACACCTTC. Amino acid sequence: CASSYFGDGYTF.